The T cell receptor (beta chain) described here comes from a study of cytomegalovirus exposure and HLA in healthy donors. The germline V gene encodes CDR1 LNHNV and CDR2 YYDKDF (reference sequence). Losses at the gene ends were 4 bases for V and 1 base for J; bases not matched to a gene: 3. The CDR3 length is 14 residues. This PCR relied on a set of 60 Vbeta primers and 13 Jbeta primers. Sequenced by immunoSEQ multiplex PCR; TCRdb stores in-frame clones only, minus some. This table holds 150,000 to 200,000 clones, less than 80% found once. Study observations and caveats: The availability of immune exposure information extended only to CMV serostatus. Indistinguishable V segments, including TRBV6-2 and TRBV6-3, were excluded. Reportedly, HLA-A and HLA-B alleles of most subjects were accurately predicted from TCR beta. Versus the approximately 670-donor mean, an Asian-associated ancestry cluster reportedly showed fewer N-insertions in a later analysis.

In its sample, this clone was seen a few times. What it recognizes is unknown. This clonotype was sampled from a woman younger than 45 in good health and CMV-seropositive. Sequencing was done on a sample of PBMCs. The chain carries TRBV15 and TRBJ2-7, with TRBD1 matching over 8 bases. Here the CDR3 reads CATSTRTGSYEQYF. CDR3 sequence (DNA): TGTGCCACCAGCACGCGGACAGGGTCCTACGAGCAGTACTTC.